Below, one TCR beta chain is given with its context. Germline CDR1 and CDR2: SGHKS and YYEKEE (reference sequence). The CDR3 runs 16 residues. V lost 0 bases to trimming and J lost 2 bases; unmatched junction nucleotides: 7. This specimen comes from a study of cytomegalovirus exposure and HLA in healthy donors. PCR involved 60 Vbeta and 13 Jbeta primers. Some clones are missing from TCRdb's copy, which holds only in-frame ones; the method was immunoSEQ multiplex PCR. In all, the sample yields 130,000 to 150,000 clones. This chain joins TRBV5-5 and TRBJ2-7; 8 positions agree with TRBD2. Sample: PBMCs. The TCR was taken from a man in his forties in good health and CMV-seronegative. CDR3 amino acids: CASSLAWSGGPYEQYF. The CDR3 coding sequence is TGTGCCAGCAGCTTGGCTTGGTCGGGGGGGCCCTACGAGCAGTACTTC.